This passage covers 21 T cell receptor beta chains from one sample sequenced in a study of cytomegalovirus exposure and HLA in healthy donors. Here immunoSEQ multiplex PCR was the method, and the copy in TCRdb shows in-frame clones only, minus some. This sample has 110,000 to 150,000 clones, with 94% found just once. Sequencing was carried out using PBMCs. Every receptor here comes from a young man in good health and CMV-seropositive.

The genes are TRBV5-1 and TRBJ1-1, with D unresolved. The CDR3 is made up of 15 amino acids. Germline V gene data show CDR1 as SGHRS and CDR2 as YFSETQ. Trimming took off 0 bases at V and 1 base at J, with 10 bases between the two ends. CDR3 residues: CASSLAGRSNTEAFF. Here the CDR3 DNA reads TGCGCCAGCAGCTTGGCAGGCAGGTCGAACACTGAAGCTTTCTTT.

The chain employs TRBV19 and TRBJ2-7; 7 nucleotides match TRBD1. Germline CDR1 reads LNHDA; CDR2 reads SQIVND (reference sequence). The CDR3 is 12 residues long. V lost 8 bases to trimming and J lost 6 bases; unmatched junction nucleotides: 7. The CDR3, as DNA: TGTGCCAGTGGGGGACAGACAAGCGAGCAGTACTTC. Translated, it gives CASGGQTSEQYF. The whole variable domain, filled in from reference TRBV19 and TRBJ2-7, reads DGGITQSPKYLFRKEGQNVTLSCEQNLNHDAMYWYRQDPGQGLRLIYYSQIVNDFQKGDIAEGYSVSREKKESFPLTVTSAQKNPTAFYLCASGGQTSEQYFGPGTRLTVT.

The count of this clone is one. The chain joins TRBV9 to TRBJ2-3; 8 bases are a match to TRBD2. The CDR3 has 15 amino acids. The V gene end was trimmed by 0 bases and the J gene end by 5 bases; junction bases not matched to a gene: 5. The germline gives CDR1 SGDLS, CDR2 YYNGEE. The CDR3 here is CASSVDSSGKDTQYF. The DNA for the CDR3 is TGTGCCAGCAGCGTAGATAGTAGCGGGAAAGATACGCAGTATTTT.

The chain joins TRBV2 to TRBJ1-1; the D is unclear. The V and J ends lost 1 base and 4 bases respectively, with 10 bases between them. The CDR3 extends over 14 amino acids. CDR1 and CDR2 from the germline V gene are SNHLY and FYNNEI. This CDR3 reads CASSEGLGFTEAFF. CDR3 sequence (DNA): TGTGCCAGCAGTGAAGGACTCGGGTTCACTGAAGCTTTCTTT. Using reference TRBV2 and TRBJ1-1 for the parts outside the CDR3, the full variable domain is EPEVTQTPSHQVTQMGQEVILRCVPISNHLYFYWYRQILGQKVEFLVSFYNNEISEKSEIFDDQFSVERPDGSNFTLKIRSTKLEDSAMYFCASSEGLGFTEAFFGQGTRLTVV.

This chain joins TRBV6-5 and TRBJ2-7; 10 nucleotides line up with TRBD2. CDR1 MNHEY and CDR2 SVGAGI come from the germline V gene. J was trimmed by 1 base and V by 6 bases; bases with no gene match: 6. The CDR3 extends over 15 amino acids. As DNA, the CDR3 is TGTGCCAGCAGCCCTAGCGGGAGCCTATCCTACGAGCAGTACTTC. Its protein product is CASSPSGSLSYEQYF.

J is TRBJ2-5 and V is TRBV5-8, with D possibly TRBD1 on 5 matching bases. The CDR3 spans 14 residues. V was clipped by 4 bases and J by 0 bases, with 10 bases between them. Germline-derived CDR1 and CDR2 are SGHTS and YDEGEE. CDR3 sequence (DNA): TGTGCCAGCAGCCCAGACAGAAACCAAGAGACCCAGTACTTC. It codes for CASSPDRNQETQYF.

The CDR3 bases are TGTGCCAGCAGTTCAGGGCGGCTTCCTGGAAACACCATATATTTT. It yields the protein CASSSGRLPGNTIYF. The chain combines TRBV27 with TRBJ1-3; D possibly corresponds to TRBD1 (5 bases). This CDR3 has 15 residues. From germline, CDR1 is MNHEY and CDR2 SMNVEV (reference sequence). Trimming pared 4 bases from V and 2 bases from J, leaving 12 bases between.

The chain carries TRBV5-1 and TRBJ1-2; D possibly corresponds to TRBD1 (5 bases). Germline CDR1 reads SGHRS; CDR2 reads YFSETQ. The CDR3 spans 16 residues. V gave up 7 bases and J gave up 1 base, with 20 bases separating them. CDR3 loop: CASSLSPTVINYGYTF. CDR3 nucleotides: TGCGCCAGCTCCCTCTCCCCGACAGTGATTAACTATGGCTACACCTTC.

The genes are TRBV29-1 and TRBJ1-1, with 11 bases lining up with TRBD1. Trimming cost V 4 bases and J 4 bases; bases outside gene matches: 5. Germline values: CDR1 SQVTM, CDR2 ANQGSEA. CDR3 size: 14 residues. CDR3 nucleotides: TGCAGCGTTGTGGACAGGGGGCATGGCACTGAAGCTTTCTTT. Translated, it gives CSVVDRGHGTEAFF. The full variable domain, completed using reference TRBV29-1 and TRBJ1-1, is SAVISQKPSRDICQRGTSLTIQCQVDSQVTMMFWYRQQPGQSLTLIATANQGSEATYESGFVIDKFPISRPNLTFSTLTVSNMSPEDSSIYLCSVVDRGHGTEAFFGQGTRLTVV.

The chain uses TRBV28 and TRBJ2-7; TRBD1 matches at 9 bases. Germline V CDR1 and CDR2: MDHEN, SYDVKM. The V and J ends lost 8 bases and 4 bases, in that order; junction bases with no gene match: 6. The CDR3 runs 13 residues. CDR3 loop: CASAGTGTYEQYF. CDR3 coding DNA: TGTGCCAGCGCCGGGACAGGGACTTACGAGCAGTACTTC.

This chain joins TRBV7-2 and TRBJ1-1, with 7 bases aligning to TRBD1. The CDR3 extends over 16 amino acids. CDR1 is SGHTA and CDR2 is FQGNSA in the germline V gene. With V trimmed by 2 bases and J by 4 bases, 10 bases remained unmatched. The CDR3 DNA reads TGTGCCAGCAGCTTAAAGACAGGGTGGATGGGCACTGAAGCTTTCTTT. The encoded protein is CASSLKTGWMGTEAFF.

The rearrangement links TRBV30 to TRBJ2-5; TRBD1 might be the D (6 bases). Trimming took off 0 bases at V and 1 base at J, with 6 bases between the two ends. CDR3 length: 13 residues. The germline gives CDR1 GTSNPN, CDR2 SVGIG (reference sequence). The CDR3 DNA reads as TGTGCCTGGAGTGTAGGGGGCCAAGAGACCCAGTACTTC. Its translation is CAWSVGGQETQYF.

This chain connects TRBV6-5 to TRBJ1-5; no clear D. The V end lost 6 bases, the J end lost 6 bases, and 18 bases lay between the germline ends. The CDR3 sequence is 15 residues long. Per germline, CDR1 MNHEY and CDR2 SVGAGI. The CDR3 sequence is CASSINWPRGQPQHF. CDR3 in DNA: TGTGCCAGCAGCATAAACTGGCCGCGGGGTCAGCCCCAGCATTTT.

With respect to this clone: An end of the junction differs from the germline gene, which may be a read error. The chain is built from TRBV12-5 and TRBJ2-7; a weak D match, TRBD1 (6 bases). The germline V gene encodes CDR1 LGHNT and CDR2 FRNRAP. The CDR3 is 12 amino acids. The CDR3 region is CASGLNRDEQYF. In nucleotides, the CDR3 is TGTGCTAGTGGTTTAAACAGGGACGAACAGTACTTC.

CDR3 residues: CASSFRQGRDNEQFF. CDR3 DNA: TGTGCCAGCAGCTTCCGCCAGGGGAGGGACAATGAGCAGTTCTTC. V usage is TRBV7-9 and J usage is TRBJ2-1; D might be TRBD2 (7 bases). Germline loops: CDR1 SEHNR, CDR2 FQNEAQ (reference sequence). V dropped 3 bases and J dropped 5 bases, with 14 bases sitting between them. The CDR3 extends over 15 amino acids.

This sequence joins TRBV2 and TRBJ2-1; 9 bases line up with TRBD2. This CDR3 contains 14 residues. V dropped 10 bases and J dropped 3; count of bases not matched to a gene: 7. Per the germline V gene, CDR1 is SNHLY and CDR2 is FYNNEI. CDR3 protein: CAKQTSGRYNEQFF. The CDR3 region has the DNA TGTGCCAAGCAGACTAGCGGACGCTACAATGAGCAGTTCTTC.

The chain joins TRBV18 to TRBJ1-5; 9 bases match TRBD1. V gave up 3 bases and J gave up 7 bases; unmatched junction bases: 7. The CDR3 contains 15 residues. Germline values: CDR1 KGHSH, CDR2 LQKENI. In DNA, the CDR3 is TGTGCCAGCTCACCGGGACAGGGTCTGGGACAGCCCCAGCATTTT. This encodes CASSPGQGLGQPQHF.

This chain connects TRBV11-2 to TRBJ2-1; tentative D call: TRBD2 (5 bases). This CDR3 comprises 12 residues. The germline V gene has CDR1 SGHAT and CDR2 FQNNGV. Trimming pared 5 bases from V and 9 bases from J, leaving 11 bases between. The CDR3 loop is CASSPPRGEQFF. The CDR3 region has the DNA TGTGCCAGCAGCCCCCCCCGGGGTGAGCAGTTCTTC. Full variable domain (missing parts from reference TRBV11-2 and TRBJ2-1): EAGVAQSPRYKIIEKRQSVAFWCNPISGHATLYWYQQILGQGPKLLIQFQNNGVVDDSQLPKDRFSAERLKGVDSTLKIQPAKLEDSAVYLCASSPPRGEQFFGPGTRLTVL.

The table lists this clone with a count of one. The V and J genes are TRBV2 and TRBJ2-1; 12 bases align to TRBD1. Unmatched junction bases numbered 6, after V lost 5 bases and J lost 4 bases. Germline values: CDR1 SNHLY, CDR2 FYNNEI. The CDR3 totals 16 residues. This CDR3 is CASSTRDRGLYNEQFF. The CDR3 region has the DNA TGTGCCAGCAGTACCAGGGACAGGGGGCTTTACAATGAGCAGTTCTTC.

The CDR3 sequence: CASSPNPGLAGGYNEQFF. In nucleotides, the CDR3 is TGTGCCAGCAGCCCTAACCCGGGACTAGCGGGAGGGTACAATGAGCAGTTCTTC. The chain employs TRBV9 and TRBJ2-1; 16 bases map to TRBD2. Germline V gene data show CDR1 as SGDLS and CDR2 as YYNGEE. The ends lost 4 bases at V and 4 bases at J; junction bases unmatched: 8. There are 18 residues in the CDR3.

This clone came up once. The chain recombines TRBV7-7 with TRBJ1-1; possibly TRBD1 for D (6 bases). The germline V and J ends were trimmed by 5 bases and 6 bases, with 28 bases remaining between them. From germline, CDR1 is SSHAT and CDR2 FNYEAQ (reference sequence). The CDR3 extends over 18 amino acids. In DNA form, the CDR3 reads TGTGCCAGCAGCCCCCTTCAGGGGCGCGGGGGCCTCGCCTCTGAAGCTTTCTTT. It translates to CASSPLQGRGGLASEAFF.